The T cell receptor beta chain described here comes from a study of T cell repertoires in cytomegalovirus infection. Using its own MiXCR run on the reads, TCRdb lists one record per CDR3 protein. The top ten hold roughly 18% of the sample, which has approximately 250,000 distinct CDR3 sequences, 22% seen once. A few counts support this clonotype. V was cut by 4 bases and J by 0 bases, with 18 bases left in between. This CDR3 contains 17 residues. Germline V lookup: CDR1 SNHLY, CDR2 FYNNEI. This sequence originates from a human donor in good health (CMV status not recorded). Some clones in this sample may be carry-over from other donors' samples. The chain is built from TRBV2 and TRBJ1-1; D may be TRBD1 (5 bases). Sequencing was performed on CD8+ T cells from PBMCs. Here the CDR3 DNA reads TGTGCCAGCAGTGCTGGGCCGGGGCGGAACATGAACACTGAAGCTTTCTTT. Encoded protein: CASSAGPGRNMNTEAFF.